What follows are 23 T cell receptor beta chains derived from one specimen sequenced in a study of OX40 agonist ivuxolimab in advanced cancers. The library relied on the immunoSEQ multiplex PCR assay. TCRdb re-hosts the immuneACCESS table, in-frame sequences only. Its copies lack some clones; in the studies checked, an unresolved V gene accounts for under half of them, and the cause for the rest is not known. For this sample there are under 40,000 clones; about four fifths appear just once. The top ten clones comprise roughly 13% of the sample. This specimen was CD4+ or CD8+ T cells sorted from blood, taken in a trial of the OX40 agonist ivuxolimab. The receptors shown here come from an adult with an advanced solid tumor such as melanoma, head and neck, liver or kidney cancer.

In DNA form, the CDR3 reads TGTGCCAGCAGTGAAATAGGACTGGGGAATCAGCCCCAGCATTTT. Protein sequence: CASSEIGLGNQPQHF. The gene calls are TRBV2 and TRBJ1-5; no clear D. V lost 2 bases, J lost 4 bases, and 12 bases lay in between. Germline CDR1 SNHLY, CDR2 FYNNEI. The CDR3 runs 15 residues.

V and J are TRBV10-1 and TRBJ1-6; the match to TRBD1 covers 7 bases. This CDR3 is 17 amino acids long. The germline V gene has CDR1 WNHNN and CDR2 SYGVQD (reference sequence). V dropped 3 bases and J dropped 0; count of bases not matched to a gene: 5. CDR3: CASSDDRENSYNSPLHF. The CDR3 DNA is TGCGCCAGCAGTGACGACAGGGAAAACTCCTATAATTCACCCCTCCACTTT.

The sample holds one count of this clone. The chain combines TRBV6-6 with TRBJ1-5; the match to TRBD1 covers 11 bases. The J segment lost 11 bases and the V segment lost 6 bases, leaving 12 bases of the junction unmatched. The germline CDR1 and CDR2 sequences are MNHNY and SVGAGI (reference sequence). CDR3 length: 15 residues. The CDR3 DNA follows: TGTGCCAGCAGCCTCGGACAGGGGGCCGCCGGGACCCAGCATTTT. This codes for CASSLGQGAAGTQHF.

The rearrangement joins TRBV4-1 to TRBJ1-4, with a weak D call TRBD1 (6 bases). Trimming left V 4 bases short and J 5 bases short, with 11 bases between. This CDR3 comprises 14 residues. Per germline, CDR1 MGHRA and CDR2 YSYEKL. The CDR3 sequence: CASSPRQENEKLFF. CDR3 nucleotide sequence: TGCGCCAGCAGCCCCCGACAGGAAAATGAAAAACTGTTTTTT.

The CDR3 protein is CATSKYQETQYF. CDR3 nucleotides: TGTGCCACCAGCAAGTACCAAGAGACCCAGTACTTC. The genes are TRBV15 and TRBJ2-5; D not resolved. This CDR3 is 12 amino acids long. Germline CDR1 and CDR2: LNHNV and YYDKDF (reference sequence). Trimming removed 4 bases at V and 0 bases at J, with 3 bases between.

The V call is TRBV4-1, the J call TRBJ1-1; unclear D gene. The CDR3 sequence is 14 residues long. CDR1 and CDR2 from the germline V gene are MGHRA and YSYEKL. Trimming left V 1 base short and J 3 bases short, with 9 bases between. CDR3 sequence (DNA): TGCGCCAGCAGCCAAGTACGGGATTACACTGAAGCTTTCTTT. Protein product: CASSQVRDYTEAFF.

The CDR3 region is CASSSTGTSEEKLFF. Written as DNA, the CDR3 is TGCGCCAGCAGCTCTACCGGGACGTCGGAGGAAAAACTGTTTTTT. The chain carries TRBV5-1 and TRBJ1-4; D may be TRBD1 (5 bases). Germline values: CDR1 SGHRS, CDR2 YFSETQ. The CDR3 spans 15 residues. With 3 bases removed from V and 8 bases from J, the gap between germline ends came to 17 bases.

The chain links TRBV5-4 to TRBJ2-7; possibly TRBD1 for D (5 bases). V lost 4 bases to trimming and J lost 5 bases, with 16 bases between them. This CDR3 spans 14 amino acids. Germline lookup yields CDR1 SGHNT and CDR2 YYREEE (reference sequence). Here the CDR3 reads CASSEWTSSDEQYF. In DNA form, the CDR3 reads TGTGCCAGCAGCGAGTGGACATCCTCGGACGAGCAGTACTTC.

The chain links TRBV7-9 to TRBJ2-4; D gene uncertain. This CDR3 is 14 amino acids long. Trimming removed 1 base at V and 1 base at J, with 5 bases between. CDR1 SEHNR and CDR2 FQNEAQ come from the germline V gene (reference sequence). The CDR3 DNA reads as TGTGCCAGCAGCTTAGGTGGGGCCAAAAACATTCAGTACTTC. This sequence encodes CASSLGGAKNIQYF.

The chain combines TRBV6-5 with TRBJ1-6; 8 bases fit TRBD1. CDR1 is MNHEY, CDR2 SVGAGI, per germline. This CDR3 has 14 amino acids. Trimming removed 4 bases from V and 10 bases from J; junction bases left unmatched: 6. The CDR3 loop reads CASSSQGEYSPLHF. CDR3 DNA: TGTGCCAGCAGTTCACAGGGGGAATACTCACCCCTCCACTTT.

This clone was seen a single time. The V call is TRBV5-1, the J call TRBJ2-1, with D possibly being TRBD1 or TRBD2 (6 bases each). With 4 bases removed from V and 3 bases from J, the gap between germline ends came to 17 bases. Germline CDR1 reads SGHRS; CDR2 reads YFSETQ. The CDR3 sequence is 16 residues long. The DNA for the CDR3 is TGCGCCAGCAGCCCTGGAATGGGGGGCTTCTACAATGAGCAGTTCTTC. It encodes CASSPGMGGFYNEQFF.

This sequence joins TRBV7-2 and TRBJ2-5; TRBD2 matches at 10 bases. The CDR3 has 16 amino acids. The trim removed 4 bases at V and 5 bases at J, leaving 10 bases unmatched. Germline values: CDR1 SGHTA, CDR2 FQGNSA. The CDR3 reads CASSYSAGTSVETQYF. The CDR3 DNA reads TGTGCCAGCAGCTACTCGGCCGGGACTAGCGTGGAGACCCAGTACTTC.

This CDR3 reads CASSPPRANTIYF. CDR3 nucleotides: TGTGCCAGCAGCCCGCCGCGGGCAAACACCATATATTTT. The chain carries TRBV4-2 and TRBJ1-3, with D unresolved. This CDR3 spans 13 amino acids. Between the trimmed V and J ends, which lost 4 bases and 6 bases, there was a span of 10 bases. Germline-derived CDR1 and CDR2 are LGHNA and YNFKEQ.

Only a few counts were recorded for this clone. V is TRBV19 and J is TRBJ1-4; TRBD1 is a possible D gene (5 bases). V dropped 3 bases and J dropped 5 bases, with 10 bases sitting between them. The CDR3 consists of 14 residues. CDR1 is LNHDA, CDR2 SQIVND, per germline (reference sequence). The CDR3: CASSMGQGNEKLFF. CDR3 coding DNA: TGTGCCAGTAGTATGGGTCAGGGAAATGAAAAACTGTTTTTT. Based on the CDR3 plus reference TRBV19 and TRBJ1-4, the full variable domain is DGGITQSPKYLFRKEGQNVTLSCEQNLNHDAMYWYRQDPGQGLRLIYYSQIVNDFQKGDIAEGYSVSREKKESFPLTVTSAQKNPTAFYLCASSMGQGNEKLFFGSGTQLSVL.

J is TRBJ2-1 and V is TRBV14; 8 bases map to TRBD2. After removal of 1 base from V and 10 bases from J, the junction contained 9 bases not matched to a gene. CDR1 SGHDN and CDR2 FVKESK come from the germline V gene. The CDR3 extends over 15 amino acids. The CDR3 nucleotides read TGTGCCAGCAGCCAAGCGGGAGGGCCGTACCAAGAGCAGTTCTTC. Translating gives CASSQAGGPYQEQFF.

This clone was detected once. This chain uses TRBV5-6 with TRBJ2-3; D gene ambiguous. Trimming shortened V by 0 bases and J by 0 bases, and 8 bases separated the two germline ends. Germline loops: CDR1 SGHDT, CDR2 YYEEEE. The CDR3 is 15 residues long. This CDR3 reads CASSLGGTSTDTQYF. The CDR3, as DNA: TGTGCCAGCAGCTTGGGGGGAACTAGCACAGATACGCAGTATTTT. The full variable domain, its missing parts supplied by reference TRBV5-6 and TRBJ2-3, is DAGVTQSPTHLIKTRGQQVTLRCSPKSGHDTVSWYQQALGQGPQFIFQYYEEEERQRGNFPDRFSGHQFPNYSSELNVNALLLGDSALYLCASSLGGTSTDTQYFGPGTRLTVL.

This clone has a handful of counts. V is TRBV27 and J is TRBJ1-2; 7 positions agree with TRBD1. The J segment lost 1 base and the V segment lost 6 bases, leaving 14 bases of the junction unmatched. This CDR3 has 17 amino acids. CDR1 is MNHEY, CDR2 SMNVEV, per germline (reference sequence). The chain's CDR3 is CASRGRGSPLSNYGYTF. The CDR3 DNA reads as TGTGCCAGCAGGGGCAGGGGGAGTCCCCTAAGTAACTATGGCTACACCTTC.

This clone was found once. The J gene is TRBJ2-3, the V gene TRBV5-6, with a weak D call TRBD2 (6 bases). Between the trimmed V and J ends, which lost 3 bases and 4 bases, there was a span of 21 bases. Germline V CDR1 and CDR2: SGHDT, YYEEEE. The CDR3 contains 17 residues. The chain's CDR3 is CASSSLEGRFLADTQYF. The DNA for the CDR3 is TGTGCCAGCAGCTCCCTGGAGGGTAGGTTCCTGGCAGATACGCAGTATTTT.

The chain employs TRBV28 and TRBJ2-1, with D possibly matching TRBD2 (5 bases). The CDR3 totals 15 residues. Germline CDR1 reads MDHEN; CDR2 reads SYDVKM. V was clipped by 3 bases and J by 1 base, with 10 bases between them. The CDR3 region is CASSLGGGSYNEQFF. The CDR3 region has the DNA TGTGCCAGCAGTTTGGGCGGAGGTTCCTACAATGAGCAGTTCTTC.

The gene calls are TRBV6-5 and TRBJ1-2, with 7 bases identical to TRBD1. CDR1 is MNHEY, CDR2 SVGAGI, per germline. V shed 4 bases, J shed 5 bases, and the junction held 10 bases outside the gene matches. The CDR3 runs to 15 residues. The CDR3 nucleotides are TGTGCCAGCAGTTCTGCGCTAGGGGGCAAGTATGGCTACACCTTC. Translating gives CASSSALGGKYGYTF.

The chain has TRBV27 and TRBJ2-7; D is unresolved. CDR1 and CDR2 (germline): MNHEY, SMNVEV (reference sequence). The V end was cut by 10 bases, the J end by 5 bases, with 21 bases between. The CDR3 runs to 14 residues. The CDR3 coding sequence is TGTGCCACCAAAGTCGGGTTAGCAGACAACGAGCAGTACTTC. The encoded protein is CATKVGLADNEQYF.

The V call is TRBV23-1, the J call TRBJ2-5; the match to TRBD1 covers 9 bases. The DNA end is more similar to TRBJ2-7, so the J call may be wrong. TRBV23-1 is an ORF, and what it does is uncertain. The CDR3 is 14 amino acids. The CDR3 region has the DNA TGCGCCAGCACCAGGACAGGGGACCTATACGAGCAGTACTTC. Translated: CASTRTGDLYEQYF.

This clone was observed a few times. The chain links TRBV19 to TRBJ2-5; D is undetermined. V was shortened by 1 base and J by 2 bases, with 8 bases between the two germline ends. The germline V gene encodes CDR1 LNHDA and CDR2 SQIVND (reference sequence). The CDR3 is made up of 14 amino acids. The CDR3 DNA sequence: TGTGCCAGTAGTATAGGCCCAGGACAAGAGACCCAGTACTTC. Amino acid sequence: CASSIGPGQETQYF.